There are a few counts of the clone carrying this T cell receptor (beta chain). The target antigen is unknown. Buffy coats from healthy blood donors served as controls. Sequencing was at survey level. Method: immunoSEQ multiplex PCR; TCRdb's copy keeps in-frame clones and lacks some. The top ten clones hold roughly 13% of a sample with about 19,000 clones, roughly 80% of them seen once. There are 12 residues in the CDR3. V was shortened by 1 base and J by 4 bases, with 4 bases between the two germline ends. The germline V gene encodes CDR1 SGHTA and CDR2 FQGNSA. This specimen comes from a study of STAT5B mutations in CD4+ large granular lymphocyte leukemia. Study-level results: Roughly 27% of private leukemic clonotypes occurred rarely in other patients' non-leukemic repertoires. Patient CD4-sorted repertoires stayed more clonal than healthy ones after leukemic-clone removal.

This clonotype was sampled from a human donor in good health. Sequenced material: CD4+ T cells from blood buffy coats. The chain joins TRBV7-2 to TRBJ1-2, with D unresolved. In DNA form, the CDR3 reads TGTGCCAGCAGCTTAGGACCCTATGGCTACACCTTC. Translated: CASSLGPYGYTF.